This is a list of T cell receptor beta chains from one sample in a study of vaccination effects on CD4 cells after COVID-19. Their antigens remain unidentified. Using immunoSEQ multiplex PCR, the repertoire was profiled, and TCRdb retains in-frame clones only, with some absent. The data show around 30,000 clones, roughly 71% seen once. The material sequenced was CD4+ T cells from PBMCs cultured with SARS-CoV-2 spike peptides, taken before COVID-19 vaccination. These receptors came from a human donor who had a prior SARS-CoV-2 infection. The CDR3 runs from the conserved cysteine through the conserved F or W. A D gene is named only where the DNA matches it firmly. Expanded clones are given a class, and other clones once, few, many or no size at all.

V,D,J,size,CDR3,DNA
TRBV5-5,TRBD1,TRBJ2-7,-,CASSQQGLYEQYF,TGTGCCAGCAGCCAACAGGGGCTCTACGAGCAGTACTTC
TRBV3-1/TRBV3-2,-,TRBJ1-2,-,CASSQGAGYTF,TGTGCCAGCAGCCAAGGGGCTGGCTACACCTTC
TRBV2,TRBD2,TRBJ2-7,-,CASSVRGTSGPYEQYF,TGTGCCAGCAGTGTGAGGGGGACTAGCGGCCCCTACGAGCAGTACTTC
TRBV4-3,-,TRBJ2-3,-,CASSQEPGSAQYF,TGCGCCAGCAGCCAAGAACCCGGGAGTGCGCAGTATTTT
TRBV9,TRBD1,TRBJ1-2,few,CASSVGQGNYGYTF,TGTGCCAGCAGCGTCGGACAGGGTAACTATGGCTACACCTTC
TRBV27,-,TRBJ2-7,-,CASSLLIRSHEQYF,TGTGCCAGCAGTTTACTAATCCGATCCCACGAGCAGTACTTC
TRBV19,TRBD1,TRBJ2-5,-,CASSITTGKETQYF,TGTGCCAGTAGTATCACGACAGGGAAAGAGACCCAGTACTTC
TRBV30,-,TRBJ1-1,-,CAWSRGEAFF,TGTGCCTGGAGTAGAGGTGAAGCTTTCTTT
TRBV2,-,TRBJ2-2,few,CASRWGVGARGELFF,TGTGCCAGCCGGTGGGGGGTCGGTGCGCGCGGGGAGCTGTTTTTT
TRBV11-3,TRBD1,TRBJ2-1,-,CASSLERWDSYNEQFF,TGTGCCAGCAGCTTAGAACGTTGGGACAGCTACAATGAGCAGTTCTTC
TRBV5-1,-,TRBJ2-2,few,CASSLLGHLTGELFF,TGCGCCAGCAGCTTGTTGGGCCATCTCACCGGGGAGCTGTTTTTT
TRBV18,-,TRBJ2-1,-,CASSPSWASDNEQFF,TGTGCCAGCTCACCGTCTTGGGCGTCGGACAATGAGCAGTTCTTC
TRBV2,-,TRBJ1-2,-,CASTTQGTGGGYTF,TGTGCCAGCACCACACAGGGAACGGGAGGCGGCTACACCTTC
TRBV3-1/TRBV3-2,-,TRBJ2-5,-,CASSQEAVPGIAQYF,TGTGCCAGCAGCCAAGAAGCGGTACCAGGGATAGCACAGTACTTC